The 10 T cell receptor beta chains in this list originate from one sample, sequenced in a study of tumor-infiltrating lymphocytes in primary liver carcinoma. Investigators took RNA and DNA out together from 20-30 mg of unsorted bulk tissue. A constant-region primer primed TCR beta cDNA synthesis from about 0.55 ug of total RNA. Library construction for TCR beta comprised three nested multiplex PCR rounds performed with slightly modified ARM-PCR. Use of TRBV1-TRBV30 forward primers with a C-beta reverse primer characterized the first two PCR rounds, which lasted 10 cycles each. MiXCR was run by TCRdb on the multiplex PCR reads, yielding one entry per CDR3 protein. The repertoire consists of over 75,000 distinct CDR3 sequences, with 55% to 75% occurring once and the leading ten covering roughly 27%. Material for sequencing was tumor-adjacent normal liver tissue. Receptors originate from a man in his forties with primary liver carcinoma and hepatitis B virus infection.

A remark on this clonotype: The junction does not match germline at one end; this may be a read error. V is TRBV6-1 and J is TRBJ2-3; 7 nucleotides agree with TRBD2. CDR3 length: 18 residues. Germline-derived CDR1 and CDR2 are MNHNS and SASEGT. The CDR3 protein is CANSEPASGPYSTDTQFF. Written as DNA, the CDR3 is TGTGCCAACAGTGAACCAGCTAGCGGACCGTATAGCACAGATACGCAGTTTTTT.

Turning to this clonotype: A much larger clone differs from this one at a single base, so this may be a read error. This chain joins TRBV11-2 and TRBJ2-1; TRBD2 aligns across 7 bases. This CDR3 is built from 17 residues. Per germline, CDR1 SGHAT and CDR2 FQNNGV. The junction had 13 bases not matched to a gene; V was cut back by 5 bases and J by 3 bases. The CDR3 bases are TGTGCCAGCAGCATAGGAGAGGCGGGAGAATTCTACAATGAGCAGTTCTTC. This encodes CASSIGEAGEFYNEQFF.

Remarks on this clonotype: Germline is not matched at one junction end, which may reflect a read error. The chain couples TRBV6-5 to TRBJ2-7; D gene uncertain. Germline assignment: CDR1 MNHEY and CDR2 SVGAGI. This CDR3 region has 15 residues. For the CDR3, the DNA is TGTGTCAGCACCTACTCCCGGGCAGGCACCTACGAGCAGTACTTC. This sequence encodes CVSTYSRAGTYEQYF.

Only one count was recorded for this clonotype. A junction boundary mismatches the germline segment, possibly from a read error. J is TRBJ2-1 and V is TRBV11-2; a possible D gene is TRBD1 (9 bases). The CDR3 length is 15 residues. Germline lookup yields CDR1 SGHAT and CDR2 FQNNGV. The CDR3 DNA sequence: TGTGCCAGCACGGGGGGGACAGGGAGCGTCAATGGGCAGTTCTTC. This translates into CASTGGTGSVNGQFF.

In this sample, this clonotype turned up a few times. A much larger clone lies one base from this, so it may be a read error. This chain links TRBV4-2 with TRBJ2-2; 11 nucleotides line up with TRBD1. Germline-derived CDR1 and CDR2 are LGHNA and YNFKEQ. The CDR3 covers 18 residues. The CDR3, as DNA: TGTGCCAGGAGCCAACCAGGGACAGGGGGTTCGAACACCGGGGAGCTGTTTTTT. Its protein product is CARSQPGTGGSNTGELFF.

As for this clonotype: A much more abundant neighbour one base away suggests this may be a read error. The rearrangement uses TRBV14 and TRBJ2-1; 9 positions match TRBD1. CDR3 length equals 15 residues. Germline loops: CDR1 SGHDN, CDR2 FVKESK. In nucleotides, the CDR3 is TGTGCCAGCAGCCATCGGGACAGGGTCTACAATGAGCAGTTATTC. Its translation: CASSHRDRVYNEQLF. The full variable domain, completed using reference TRBV14 and TRBJ2-1, is EAGVTQFPSHSVIEKGQTVTLRCDPISGHDNLYWYRRVMGKEIKFLLHFVKESKQDESGMPNNRFLAERTGGTYSTLKVQPAELEDSGVYFCASSHRDRVYNEQLFGPGTRLTVL.

Comment on this clonotype: Possible read error: a much larger clone is one base away. The V and J genes are TRBV13 and TRBJ2-6; D is perhaps TRBD1 (6 bases). V was trimmed by 3 bases and J by 1 base, leaving 13 bases between them. The CDR3 totals 17 residues. In germline, CDR1 is PRHDT, CDR2 FYEKMQ (reference sequence). The CDR3 bases are TGTGCCAGCAGCTTTCTCCCTCAGGGGTCTGGGGCCAACGTCCTGACTTTC. This gives the protein CASSFLPQGSGANVLTF. Drawing the rest from reference TRBV13 and TRBJ2-6, the complete variable domain is AAGVIQSPRHLIKEKRETATLKCYPIPRHDTVYWYQQGPGQDPQFLISFYEKMQSDKGSIPDRFSAQQFSDYHSELNMSSLELGDSALYFCASSFLPQGSGANVLTFGAGSRLTVL.

About this clonotype: With a much larger clone just one base away, this may be a read error. The chain has TRBV30 and TRBJ2-7, with unresolved D. With 4 bases removed from V and 3 bases from J, the gap between germline ends came to 16 bases. The CDR3 contains 14 residues. The germline V gene has CDR1 GTSNPN and CDR2 SVGIG (reference sequence). DNA of the CDR3: TGTGCCTGGAAAGACTTATTGGACGGCTACGAGCAGTACTTC. Translating gives CAWKDLLDGYEQYF.

A remark on this clonotype: A read error may be the cause here, since a much bigger clone is one base away. In DNA form, the CDR3 reads TGTGCCAACAGCTCTAGTGGGCCCCAGCAGTGGGCTGAGCAGTTCTTC. It is translated as CANSSSGPQQWAEQFF. V and J are TRBV7-9 and TRBJ2-1; D is uncertain. Germline V gene sequence: CDR1 SEHNR, CDR2 FQNEAQ (reference sequence). CDR3 length: 16 amino acids.

A note on this clonotype: Its ends do not fully match the called genes, so a read error is possible. The chain carries TRBV11-2 and TRBJ1-4; D is perhaps TRBD1 (5 bases). Germline V CDR1 and CDR2: SGHAT, FQNNGV. The CDR3 is made up of 13 amino acids. CDR3 in amino acids: CACSLPGSEKLFF. The DNA of the CDR3 is TGTGCCTGCAGCTTACCAGGGAGTGAAAAACTGTTTTTT.